Listed below are T cell receptor beta chains from one sample, sequenced in a study of type 1 regulatory T cells. No antigens are known for them. Using its own MiXCR run on the reads, TCRdb lists one record per CDR3 protein. The table has about 42,000 distinct CDR3 sequences, over 9% seen once. Sequencing was performed on cultured non-Tr1 T cells, either the whole culture or a sorted T cell fraction (not recorded which). These receptors were taken from a human donor in good health. The CDR3 runs from the conserved cysteine through the conserved F or W. Each record gives: D gene, J gene, V gene, clone size, CDR3 DNA, CDR3 protein. A D gene is named only where the DNA matches it firmly. Size is omitted from some rows. Given values are once, few, many or a class for expanded clones.

D: -
J: TRBJ2-3
V: TRBV5-1
size: many
DNA: TGCGCCAGCAGCTTGGGGACATCTCCTAGCACAGATACGCAGTATTTT
CDR3: CASSLGTSPSTDTQYF

D: TRBD1
J: TRBJ1-6
V: TRBV6-5
size: few
DNA: TGTGCCAGCAGTGCAAGGGACAGGGGGAGTTCACCCCTCCACTTT
CDR3: CASSARDRGSSPLHF

D: -
J: TRBJ1-1
V: TRBV5-1
size: many
DNA: TGCGCCACCTCCTCTGGAGGGGGGACTGAAGCTTTCTTT
CDR3: CATSSGGGTEAFF

D: -
J: TRBJ2-7
V: TRBV30
size: -
DNA: TGTGCCTGGAGTGCCGAATTGGCCTACGAGCAGTACTTC
CDR3: CAWSAELAYEQYF

D: -
J: TRBJ2-3
V: TRBV20-1
size: many
DNA: TGCAGTGCTAGTGGTCGGGCTAGCATTCTCACAGATACGCAGTATTTT
CDR3: CSASGRASILTDTQYF

D: -
J: TRBJ2-1
V: TRBV20-1
size: many
DNA: TGCAGTGCCAGCGGACTACTAAACAATGAGCAGTTCTTC
CDR3: CSASGLLNNEQFF

D: -
J: TRBJ2-2
V: TRBV5-1
size: many
DNA: TGCGCCAGCAGCCTAAGTTCCGGGGAGCTGTTTTTT
CDR3: CASSLSSGELFF

D: -
J: TRBJ1-5
V: TRBV28
size: many
DNA: TGTGCCACAAGAATCGGGGGGGCTGTGGGTCAGCCCCAGCATTTT
CDR3: CATRIGGAVGQPQHF

D: TRBD1
J: TRBJ2-3
V: TRBV7-8
size: -
DNA: TGTGCCAGCAGCACACAGGGGGCCCCCACAGATACGCAGTATTTT
CDR3: CASSTQGAPTDTQYF

D: TRBD2
J: TRBJ2-2
V: TRBV10-3
size: -
DNA: TGTGCCATCCTAATAGATCAAGCGGGAGCATACACCGGGGAGCTGTTTTTT
CDR3: CAILIDQAGAYTGELFF

D: -
J: TRBJ2-1
V: TRBV5-1
size: many
DNA: TGCGCCAGCAGCCCCCCCCGGGACTCCAATGAGCAGTTCTTC
CDR3: CASSPPRDSNEQFF

D: -
J: TRBJ2-7
V: TRBV5-1
size: many
DNA: TGCGCCAGCAGCTGGGACGGTTTGCTGGACGAGCAGTACTTC
CDR3: CASSWDGLLDEQYF

D: -
J: TRBJ1-2
V: TRBV28
size: -
DNA: TGTGCCAGCAGCCCACCGGCTCTCGGGGGTGGCTACACCTTC
CDR3: CASSPPALGGGYTF

D: -
J: TRBJ2-3
V: TRBV5-4
size: few
DNA: TGTGCCAGCAGCTTCAAGGGGGCAGATACGCAGTATTTT
CDR3: CASSFKGADTQYF

D: TRBD1
J: TRBJ1-1
V: TRBV20-1
size: -
DNA: TGCAGTGCTAGGAAGGGGGCATCGGCTGAAGCTTTCTTT
CDR3: CSARKGASAEAFF

D: -
J: TRBJ2-7
V: TRBV5-6
size: many
DNA: TGTGCCAGCAGCCACGGGACTGTTTCGTACTTC
CDR3: CASSHGTVSYF

D: TRBD2
J: TRBJ2-3
V: TRBV5-1
size: few
DNA: TGCGCCAGCAGCTTCACTAGCGGGAGATTCATAGATACGCAGTATTTT
CDR3: CASSFTSGRFIDTQYF

D: TRBD1
J: TRBJ1-6
V: TRBV27
size: many
DNA: TGTGCCAGCAGTTTACTAAACAGGGGGATTGTTTCACCCCTCCACTTT
CDR3: CASSLLNRGIVSPLHF

D: -
J: TRBJ1-1
V: TRBV9
size: -
DNA: TGTGCCAGCAGCGTCCCGGTCTCGCCGGACACTGAAGCTTTCTTT
CDR3: CASSVPVSPDTEAFF

D: -
J: TRBJ2-1
V: TRBV20-1
size: few
DNA: TGCAGTGCTAGAGATAGGTGGGAGTTCACCTACAATGAGCAGTTCTTC
CDR3: CSARDRWEFTYNEQFF

D: -
J: TRBJ2-5
V: TRBV5-6
size: -
DNA: TGTGCCAGCAGCCCCACAGGGTTTGGGCAAGAGACCCAGTACTTC
CDR3: CASSPTGFGQETQYF

D: TRBD1
J: TRBJ1-4
V: TRBV18
size: few
DNA: TGTGCCAGCTCACCAAGACAGGGTGATGAAAAACTGTTTTTT
CDR3: CASSPRQGDEKLFF

D: TRBD2
J: TRBJ2-7
V: TRBV20-1
size: many
DNA: TGCAGTGCTCAGACGCGGCGGGGGATCTACGAGCAGTACTTC
CDR3: CSAQTRRGIYEQYF

D: TRBD1
J: TRBJ1-6
V: TRBV27
size: many
DNA: TGTGCCAGCAGTCTACAGGGGGCTTTAAATTCACCCCTCCACTTT
CDR3: CASSLQGALNSPLHF

D: TRBD2
J: TRBJ2-2
V: TRBV5-1
size: -
DNA: TGCGCCAGCAGTTTCCTAGCGGGACATGACGGGGAGCTGTTTTTT
CDR3: CASSFLAGHDGELFF

D: TRBD1
J: TRBJ1-1
V: TRBV5-1
size: few
DNA: TGCGCCAGCGGGGAACAGGGGGCTAACACTGAAGCTTTCTTT
CDR3: CASGEQGANTEAFF

D: TRBD2
J: TRBJ2-1
V: TRBV20-1
size: many
DNA: TGCAGTCCAAAACTAGCGGGTGCCTACAATGAGCAGTTCTTC
CDR3: CSPKLAGAYNEQFF

D: TRBD1
J: TRBJ1-5
V: TRBV20-1
size: -
DNA: TGCAGTGCTAGGACAGGGAGCAATCAGCCCCAGCATTTT
CDR3: CSARTGSNQPQHF

D: -
J: TRBJ2-3
V: TRBV3-1
size: -
DNA: TGTGCCAGCAGCCAATACACCACATATACGCAGTATTTT
CDR3: CASSQYTTYTQYF

D: TRBD1
J: TRBJ2-2
V: TRBV20-1
size: -
DNA: TGCAGTGCTAGGCTCCCCGGGACAGACGACACCGGGGAGCTGTTTTTT
CDR3: CSARLPGTDDTGELFF

D: -
J: TRBJ2-6
V: TRBV5-1
size: many
DNA: TGCGCCAGCAGCTCTGGGCGCTCTGGGGCCAACGTCCTGACTTTC
CDR3: CASSSGRSGANVLTF

D: -
J: TRBJ2-1
V: TRBV7-9
size: few
DNA: TGTGCCAGCAGCTGGGACAATGAGCAGTTCTTC
CDR3: CASSWDNEQFF

D: TRBD1
J: TRBJ1-5
V: TRBV29-1
size: few
DNA: TGCAGCGCCGAGACAGGGATGGTCGGTCAGCCCCAGCATTTT
CDR3: CSAETGMVGQPQHF

D: -
J: TRBJ2-1
V: TRBV5-1
size: many
DNA: TGCGCCAGCAGCGGGAGACAGCGCTCCTACAATGAGCAGTTCTTC
CDR3: CASSGRQRSYNEQFF

D: -
J: TRBJ1-6
V: TRBV5-1
size: many
DNA: TGCGCCAGCAGGCAAGACAGTTCTAATTCACCCCTCCACTTT
CDR3: CASRQDSSNSPLHF

D: -
J: TRBJ1-5
V: TRBV12-3/TRBV12-4
size: many
DNA: TGTGCCAGCAGTTCCGGACAACAGCAGCCCCAGCATTTT
CDR3: CASSSGQQQPQHF

D: TRBD2
J: TRBJ2-5
V: TRBV18
size: few
DNA: TGTGCCAGCTCGCCTTATGGCGGGGGGCTGGAGACCCAGTACTTC
CDR3: CASSPYGGGLETQYF

D: TRBD1
J: TRBJ1-1
V: TRBV19
size: few
DNA: TGTGCCAGTAGTAGGGTCGGGACAGGGGGCGCGGATGAAGCTTTCTTT
CDR3: CASSRVGTGGADEAFF

D: -
J: TRBJ1-1
V: TRBV19
size: few
DNA: TGTGCCAGCTCAGTCGTTAAGAACACTGAAGCTTTCTTT
CDR3: CASSVVKNTEAFF

D: -
J: TRBJ1-4
V: TRBV6-5
size: few
DNA: TGTGCCAGCAGTGCTACCCTTTCGTCTGCAAAACTGTTTTTT
CDR3: CASSATLSSAKLFF

D: TRBD1
J: TRBJ1-5
V: TRBV12-3/TRBV12-4
size: many
DNA: TGTGCCAGCAGTCCGGGACAGGGCATCTTTACTCTCAATCAGCCCCAGCATTTT
CDR3: CASSPGQGIFTLNQPQHF

D: TRBD2
J: TRBJ2-7
V: TRBV20-1
size: many
DNA: TGCAGTGCTCCTCCTAGCGGAACCTACGAGCAGTACTTC
CDR3: CSAPPSGTYEQYF

D: -
J: TRBJ2-5
V: TRBV5-1
size: -
DNA: TGCGCCAGCAGCTTGGGTGTTTCAAGGCAAGAGACCCAGTACTTC
CDR3: CASSLGVSRQETQYF

D: -
J: TRBJ2-7
V: TRBV21-1
size: -
DNA: TGTGCCAGCAATCGGTGCGAGCAGTACTTC
CDR3: CASNRCEQYF

D: TRBD1
J: TRBJ2-1
V: TRBV6-5
size: few
DNA: TGTGCCAGCAGAACGGGACAGGCAAATGAGCAGTTCTTC
CDR3: CASRTGQANEQFF

D: TRBD2
J: TRBJ2-7
V: TRBV27
size: many
DNA: TGTGCCAGCAGATCCCGGACTAGCGGTTACCCCTACGAGCAGTACTTC
CDR3: CASRSRTSGYPYEQYF

D: TRBD2
J: TRBJ2-7
V: TRBV20-1
size: -
DNA: TGCAGTGCTAGATTACCCCTGGGGGGGGAGGGTGACGAGCAGTACTTC
CDR3: CSARLPLGGEGDEQYF

D: -
J: TRBJ2-6
V: TRBV6-5
size: many
DNA: TGTGCCAGCAGTTACTCGCAGGGCATTACCTCTGGGGCCAACGTCCTGACTTTC
CDR3: CASSYSQGITSGANVLTF

D: -
J: TRBJ1-5
V: TRBV20-1
size: -
DNA: TGCAGTGCTAGATCGTTTGAGAATCAGCCCCAGCATTTT
CDR3: CSARSFENQPQHF

D: TRBD2
J: TRBJ2-5
V: TRBV5-5
size: -
DNA: TGCGCCAGCATTGGGACTAGCGGCAGTTCAGAGACCCAGTACTTC
CDR3: CASIGTSGSSETQYF

D: -
J: TRBJ2-4
V: TRBV5-1
size: many
DNA: TGCGCCAGCAGCTCTGGTATACCGACCAACAAAAACATTCAGTACTTC
CDR3: CASSSGIPTNKNIQYF

D: -
J: TRBJ1-1
V: TRBV7-2
size: -
DNA: TGTGCCAGCGGCCCCAGGGGCGAGAACACTGAAGCTTTCTTT
CDR3: CASGPRGENTEAFF

D: -
J: TRBJ2-7
V: TRBV12-3/TRBV12-4
size: -
DNA: TGTGCCAGCAGTCTGGGTAGGGGCATGTACGAGCAGTACTTC
CDR3: CASSLGRGMYEQYF

D: TRBD1
J: TRBJ2-1
V: TRBV5-1
size: many
DNA: TGCGCCAGCAGCTTAACAGGGGAAAGTCACAATGAGCAGTTCTTC
CDR3: CASSLTGESHNEQFF